This entry lists 14 T cell receptor beta chains sequenced from one sample in a study of blood T cell repertoires in COVID-19. TCRdb's table, derived via immunoSEQ multiplex PCR, lists solely in-frame clones and lacks some. The data hold 250,000 or so clones, with about nine tenths observed a single time. Material: peripheral blood. The receptors shown here come from a woman in her 40s who had recovered from COVID-19.

The genes are TRBV7-2 and TRBJ2-1, with D perhaps TRBD2 (6 bases). V was pared by 5 bases and J by 0 bases, with 11 bases between. The CDR3 runs to 15 residues. Germline V CDR1 and CDR2: SGHTA, FQGNSA. The CDR3 DNA reads as TGTGCCAGCAGCCCGAGGGACTTCTCCTACAATGAGCAGTTCTTC. Translation: CASSPRDFSYNEQFF.

Concerning this clone itself: The same CDR3 is also encoded by other DNA sequences in this sample. This chain joins TRBV5-1 and TRBJ2-6; 10 bases map to TRBD1. CDR1 and CDR2 (germline): SGHRS, YFSETQ. With V trimmed by 4 bases and J by 0 bases, 4 bases remained unmatched. This CDR3 contains 17 residues. The CDR3 DNA reads as TGCGCCAGCAGCCCTGGACAGGGGGACTCTGGGGCCAACGTCCTGACTTTC. Protein product: CASSPGQGDSGANVLTF.

As DNA, the CDR3 is TGTGCCAGCAGTCCCGGACAGGGTTGGCCGAACACCGGGGAGCTGTTTTTT. It is translated as CASSPGQGWPNTGELFF. The chain links TRBV9 to TRBJ2-2; 8 bases agree with TRBD1. This CDR3 has 17 residues. Trimming removed 5 bases from V and 0 bases from J; junction bases left unmatched: 9. The germline V gene encodes CDR1 SGDLS and CDR2 YYNGEE.

V usage is TRBV11-3 and J usage is TRBJ2-7; tentatively, D is TRBD1 (5 bases). CDR1 is SGHNT and CDR2 is YENEEA in the germline V gene. This CDR3 spans 14 amino acids. V lost 5 bases, J lost 2 bases, and 13 bases lay in between. The CDR3 coding sequence is TGTGCCAGCAGCGCCTACAGGAACGCCTACGAGCAGTACTTC. Amino acids: CASSAYRNAYEQYF.

The chain combines TRBV11-2 with TRBJ1-1, with TRBD1 matching over 9 bases. The J segment lost 1 base and the V segment lost 5 bases, leaving 5 bases of the junction unmatched. This CDR3 is 15 amino acids long. The germline gives CDR1 SGHAT, CDR2 FQNNGV. CDR3 protein: CASSPQGQGNTEAFF. The CDR3 bases are TGTGCCAGCAGCCCTCAGGGACAGGGGAACACTGAAGCTTTCTTT.

This clone showed up just once. V gene TRBV2 combines with J gene TRBJ2-7; D call uncertain. The germline CDR1 and CDR2 sequences are SNHLY and FYNNEI. This CDR3 region has 13 residues. V was pared by 10 bases and J by 2 bases, with 15 bases between. CDR3 region: CATTETNTYEQYF. The CDR3 nucleotides are TGTGCCACCACCGAGACAAATACCTACGAGCAGTACTTC.

This chain joins TRBV12-5 and TRBJ2-5; D perhaps matches TRBD1 (6 bases). The CDR3 has 13 residues. V was cut by 6 bases and J by 7 bases, with 15 bases left in between. The germline gives CDR1 LGHNT, CDR2 FRNRAP. The CDR3, as DNA: TGTGCTAGTGGGACAGGTGGGGAAGGGACCCAGTACTTC. Translating it yields CASGTGGEGTQYF.

V is TRBV25-1 and J is TRBJ2-7; weak D call: TRBD2 (6 bases). The CDR3 loop spans 13 amino acids. Per germline, CDR1 MGHDK and CDR2 SYGVNS. The V end lost 4 bases, the J end lost 3 bases, and 10 bases lay between the germline ends. This chain's CDR3 is CASSGLDYYEQYF. CDR3 DNA: TGTGCCAGCAGTGGACTAGACTACTACGAGCAGTACTTC.

This chain uses TRBV5-1 with TRBJ2-5; TRBD1 matches 10 bases. V shed 0 bases, J shed 5 bases, and the junction held 1 base outside the gene matches. CDR1 is SGHRS and CDR2 is YFSETQ in the germline V gene. There are 14 residues in the CDR3. DNA of the CDR3: TGCGCCAGCAGCTTGGCGGACAGGGGGGAGACCCAGTACTTC. The encoded protein is CASSLADRGETQYF.

This sequence joins TRBV29-1 and TRBJ2-1; perhaps TRBD2 as D (6 bases). V lost 1 base and J lost 9, with 16 bases in between. Per the germline V gene, CDR1 is SQVTM and CDR2 is ANQGSEA. The CDR3 is made up of 14 amino acids. CDR3 region: CSVEGDLLFREQFF. CDR3 DNA sequence: TGCAGCGTTGAAGGGGACTTGCTATTTCGTGAGCAGTTCTTC.

The V gene is TRBV6-6, the J gene TRBJ1-2, with D maybe TRBD1 (5 bases). CDR1 MNHNY and CDR2 SVGAGI come from the germline V gene (reference sequence). V lost 2 bases and J 3 bases, leaving 16 bases between the germline ends. The CDR3 contains 16 residues. The CDR3 loop is CASSYPGPQGDYGYTF. In nucleotides, the CDR3 is TGTGCCAGCAGTTACCCAGGGCCTCAGGGCGACTATGGCTACACCTTC.

This chain joins TRBV15 and TRBJ1-2; D not resolved. Germline CDR1 LNHNV, CDR2 YYDKDF (reference sequence). V shed 0 bases and J shed 8 bases, with 10 bases lying between them. CDR3 length: 13 residues. CDR3 protein: CATSRDLEEGYTF. In DNA, the CDR3 is TGTGCCACCAGCAGAGATCTGGAGGAGGGCTACACCTTC.

The V gene is TRBV5-1, the J gene TRBJ2-1, with 10 bases matching TRBD2. CDR3 length equals 15 residues. V shed 1 base, J shed 7 bases, and the junction held 5 bases outside the gene matches. Germline lookup yields CDR1 SGHRS and CDR2 YFSETQ. The CDR3 DNA follows: TGCGCCAGCAGCTTGTCCCTAGCGGGGGAGAATGAGCAGTTCTTC. Its translation: CASSLSLAGENEQFF.

V usage is TRBV7-2 and J usage is TRBJ2-7, with 8 bases aligning to TRBD2. Trimming removed 1 base from V and 4 bases from J; junction bases left unmatched: 6. CDR1 and CDR2 (germline): SGHTA, FQGNSA. The length of the CDR3 is 15 residues. This chain's CDR3 is CASSLGAGELYEQYF. CDR3 coding DNA: TGTGCCAGCAGCTTAGGAGCGGGGGAGCTGTACGAGCAGTACTTC.